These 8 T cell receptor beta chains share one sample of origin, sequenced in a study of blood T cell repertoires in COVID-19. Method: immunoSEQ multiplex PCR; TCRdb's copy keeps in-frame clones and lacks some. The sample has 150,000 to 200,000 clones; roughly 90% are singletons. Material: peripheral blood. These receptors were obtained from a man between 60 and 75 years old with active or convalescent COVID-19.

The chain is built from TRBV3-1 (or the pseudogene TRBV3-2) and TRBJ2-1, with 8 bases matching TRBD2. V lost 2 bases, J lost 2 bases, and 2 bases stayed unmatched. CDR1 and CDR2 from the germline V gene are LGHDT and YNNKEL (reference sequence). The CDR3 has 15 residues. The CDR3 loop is CASSQSTSAYNEQFF. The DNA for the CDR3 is TGTGCCAGCAGCCAATCGACTAGCGCCTACAATGAGCAGTTCTTC.

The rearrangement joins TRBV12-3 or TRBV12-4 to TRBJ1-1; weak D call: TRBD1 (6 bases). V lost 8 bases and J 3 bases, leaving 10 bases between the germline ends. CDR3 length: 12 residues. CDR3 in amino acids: CASSAGDTEAFF. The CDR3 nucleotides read TGTGCCAGCTCGGCAGGGGACACTGAAGCTTTCTTT.

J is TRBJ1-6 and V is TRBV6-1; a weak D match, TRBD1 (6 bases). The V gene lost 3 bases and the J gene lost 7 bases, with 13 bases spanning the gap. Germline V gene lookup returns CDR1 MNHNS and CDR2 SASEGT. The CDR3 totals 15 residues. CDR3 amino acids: CASSEIGTGNSPLHF. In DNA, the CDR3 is TGTGCCAGCAGTGAGATAGGAACAGGGAATTCACCCCTCCACTTT.

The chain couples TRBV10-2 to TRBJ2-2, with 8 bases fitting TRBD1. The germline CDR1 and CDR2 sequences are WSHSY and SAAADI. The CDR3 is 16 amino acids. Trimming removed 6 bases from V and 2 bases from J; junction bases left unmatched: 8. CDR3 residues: CASSGRGPGNTGELFF. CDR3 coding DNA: TGCGCCAGCAGCGGCAGGGGGCCGGGTAACACCGGGGAGCTGTTTTTT.

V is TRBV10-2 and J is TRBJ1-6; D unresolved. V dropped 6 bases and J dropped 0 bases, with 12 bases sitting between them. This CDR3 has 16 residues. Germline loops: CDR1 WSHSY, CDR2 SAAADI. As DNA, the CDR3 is TGCGCCAGCAGCGAGAGGTCAGGCTCCTATAATTCACCCCTCCACTTT. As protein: CASSERSGSYNSPLHF.

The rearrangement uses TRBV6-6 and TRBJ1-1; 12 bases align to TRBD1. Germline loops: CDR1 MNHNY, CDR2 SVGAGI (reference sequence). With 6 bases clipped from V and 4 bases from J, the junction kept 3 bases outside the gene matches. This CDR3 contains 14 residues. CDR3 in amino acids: CASREGQGATEAFF. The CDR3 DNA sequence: TGTGCCAGCAGGGAGGGACAGGGGGCCACTGAAGCTTTCTTT.

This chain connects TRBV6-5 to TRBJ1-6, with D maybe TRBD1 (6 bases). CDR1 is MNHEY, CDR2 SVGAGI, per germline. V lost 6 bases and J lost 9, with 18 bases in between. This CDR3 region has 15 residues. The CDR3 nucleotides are TGTGCCAGCAGGTTGGGGGGGGCGCGAGGTTCACCCCTCCACTTT. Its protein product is CASRLGGARGSPLHF.

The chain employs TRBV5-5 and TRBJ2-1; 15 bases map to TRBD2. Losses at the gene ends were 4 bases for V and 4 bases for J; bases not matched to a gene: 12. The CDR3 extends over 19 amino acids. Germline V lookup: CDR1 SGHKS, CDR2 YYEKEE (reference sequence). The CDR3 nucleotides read TGTGCCAGCAGCCTAAGGACAGGAGGGACTAGCGGGAGGTACAATGAGCAGTTCTTC. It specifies CASSLRTGGTSGRYNEQFF.